Listed here are 29 T cell receptor beta chains from one sample, sequenced in a study of cytomegalovirus exposure and HLA in healthy donors. Amplification used 60 Vbeta primers and 13 Jbeta primers. Data came from immunoSEQ multiplex PCR; TCRdb stores just in-frame clones and leaves some out. The sample shows 200,000 to 300,000 clones, about 80% of them seen only once. The source material was PBMCs. Receptor source: a middle-aged woman in good health and CMV-seropositive.

This chain uses TRBV19 with TRBJ2-5; TRBD1 matches at 8 bases. J lost 5 bases, V lost 2 bases, and 4 bases had no gene match. The germline V gene has CDR1 LNHDA and CDR2 SQIVND (reference sequence). CDR3 length: 14 residues. DNA for the CDR3: TGTGCCAGTAGTATACAGGGGGCGAGGGAGACCCAGTACTTC. Its protein product is CASSIQGARETQYF.

The chain combines TRBV29-1 with TRBJ2-3, with 8 bases identical to TRBD2. Losses at the gene ends were 7 bases for V and 10 bases for J; bases not matched to a gene: 10. The CDR3 has 12 residues. Germline V gives CDR1 SQVTM, CDR2 ANQGSEA. DNA of the CDR3: TGCAGCGCATCCGAAGCGGGAGCTCCGCAGTATTTT. Translation gives CSASEAGAPQYF.

This clone was seen a handful of times. The chain employs TRBV27 and TRBJ1-2, with TRBD1 matching over 12 bases. Germline values: CDR1 MNHEY, CDR2 SMNVEV (reference sequence). Trimming removed 0 bases from V and 8 bases from J; junction bases left unmatched: 4. The CDR3 extends over 15 amino acids. The CDR3 sequence: CASSLSGTGGEGYTF. CDR3 in DNA: TGTGCCAGCAGTTTATCGGGGACAGGGGGCGAGGGCTACACCTTC.

The genes are TRBV27 and TRBJ1-2; D call uncertain. Germline V CDR1 and CDR2: MNHEY, SMNVEV (reference sequence). V dropped 0 bases and J dropped 0 bases, with 14 bases sitting between them. The CDR3 has 17 residues. The CDR3 region is CASSLSQRVLANYGYTF. CDR3 coding DNA: TGTGCCAGCAGTTTATCCCAGAGGGTCCTAGCTAACTATGGCTACACCTTC.

This clone has a handful of counts. The chain is built from TRBV5-1 and TRBJ2-1, with a possible D match to TRBD2 (6 bases). There are 15 residues in the CDR3. CDR1 and CDR2 (germline): SGHRS, YFSETQ. The V end was cut by 4 bases, the J end by 4 bases, with 15 bases between. CDR3 bases: TGCGCCAGCAGCGTGGCCGGGACTCAATACAATGAGCAGTTCTTC. Protein sequence: CASSVAGTQYNEQFF.

The chain has TRBV4-1 and TRBJ1-2; the match to TRBD1 covers 8 bases. Per germline, CDR1 MGHRA and CDR2 YSYEKL. This CDR3 is 14 amino acids long. V lost 1 base, J lost 6 bases, and 4 bases stayed unmatched. DNA of the CDR3: TGCGCCAGCAGCCAAGGCGGACAGGGAGATGGCTACACCTTC. It codes for CASSQGGQGDGYTF.

The chain uses TRBV11-3 and TRBJ1-2, with a weak D call TRBD1 (5 bases). CDR3 size: 13 residues. V lost 0 bases and J lost 6, with 8 bases in between. Germline V gene sequence: CDR1 SGHNT, CDR2 YENEEA. CDR3: CASSLDLGDGYTF. The CDR3 DNA sequence: TGTGCCAGCAGCTTAGATCTAGGGGATGGCTACACCTTC. The variable domain in full, with the rest retrieved from reference TRBV11-3 and TRBJ1-2, is EAGVVQSPRYKIIEKKQPVAFWCNPISGHNTLYWYLQNLGQGPELLIRYENEEAVDDSQLPKDRFSAERLKGVDSTLKIQPAELGDSAVYLCASSLDLGDGYTFGSGTRLTVV.

This chain joins TRBV19 and TRBJ1-4; 9 bases align to TRBD1. V lost 5 bases to trimming and J lost 4 bases; unmatched junction nucleotides: 8. Germline V CDR1 and CDR2: LNHDA, SQIVND (reference sequence). This CDR3 region has 16 residues. The CDR3 sequence: CASSASGTGINEKLFF. The CDR3 bases are TGTGCCAGTAGTGCGTCCGGGACAGGGATTAATGAAAAACTGTTTTTT.

The chain employs TRBV7-2 and TRBJ1-1, with D perhaps matching TRBD1 (5 bases). The V gene's germline CDR1 is SGHTA and CDR2 FQGNSA. The V end lost 1 base, the J end lost 10 bases, and 10 bases lay between the germline ends. This CDR3 contains 12 residues. The CDR3 DNA follows: TGTGCCAGCAGCTTAGTGGGACTTGCAGCTTTCTTT. Translation: CASSLVGLAAFF.

This clone appeared a few times. J is TRBJ2-3 and V is TRBV27, with TRBD2 matching over 13 bases. The CDR3 contains 17 residues. J lost 0 bases, V lost 5 bases, and 5 bases had no gene match. Germline V gene data show CDR1 as MNHEY and CDR2 as SMNVEV (reference sequence). CDR3 loop: CASSLTSGRPSTDTQYF. The CDR3 DNA sequence: TGTGCCAGCAGTCTGACTAGCGGGAGGCCTAGCACAGATACGCAGTATTTT.

This clone was counted only a few times. Other nucleotide sequences in the sample specify the same CDR3. The rearrangement links TRBV7-6 to TRBJ1-1; tentative D call: TRBD1 (5 bases). V was clipped by 5 bases and J by 1 base, with 8 bases between them. Per the germline V gene, CDR1 is SGHVS and CDR2 is FNYEAQ. The CDR3 length is 13 residues. The CDR3 reads CASSVRENTEAFF. The DNA of the CDR3 is TGTGCCAGCAGCGTCAGGGAGAACACTGAAGCTTTCTTT. Supplemented by reference TRBV7-6 and TRBJ1-1, the full variable domain reads GAGVSQSPRYKVTKRGQDVALRCDPISGHVSLYWYRQALGQGPEFLTYFNYEAQQDKSGLPNDRFSAERPEGSISTLTIQRTEQRDSAMYRCASSVRENTEAFFGQGTRLTVV.

This rearrangement joins TRBV30 to TRBJ2-1; the match to TRBD2 covers 8 bases. The CDR3 has 12 amino acids. The V gene's germline CDR1 is GTSNPN and CDR2 SVGIG (reference sequence). CDR3 in DNA: TGTTCGGGGGGGGCCCCCGTGAATGAGCAGTTCTTC. Translated: CSGGAPVNEQFF.

V and J are TRBV5-1 and TRBJ2-2; possibly TRBD2 for D (6 bases). Germline loops: CDR1 SGHRS, CDR2 YFSETQ. V lost 1 base to trimming and J lost 5 bases, with 15 bases between them. This CDR3 comprises 16 residues. The CDR3 reads CASSLRDSTITGELFF. For the CDR3, the DNA is TGCGCCAGCAGCTTGAGGGACTCAACAATAACCGGGGAGCTGTTTTTT.

The V and J genes are TRBV5-5 and TRBJ2-5, with 8 bases lining up with TRBD1. The CDR3 covers 15 residues. The V gene end was trimmed by 1 base and the J gene end by 5 bases; junction bases not matched to a gene: 7. Germline V lookup: CDR1 SGHKS, CDR2 YYEKEE (reference sequence). The DNA of the CDR3 is TGTGCCAGCAGCTTGTCGGACAGGGTAAAGGAGACCCAGTACTTC. Protein sequence: CASSLSDRVKETQYF.

This rearrangement joins TRBV7-3 to TRBJ2-7, with 10 bases lining up with TRBD1. The CDR3 has 13 residues. Germline CDR1 is SGHTA and CDR2 is FQGTGA. With 5 bases clipped from V and 4 bases from J, the junction kept 2 bases outside the gene matches. The CDR3 nucleotides are TGTGCCAGCAGCCCGGACAGGGGGTACGAGCAGTACTTC. Its translation is CASSPDRGYEQYF.

The chain joins TRBV10-3 to TRBJ1-1; D unresolved. CDR3 length: 16 amino acids. The germline CDR1 and CDR2 sequences are ENHRY and SYGVKD. V was clipped by 2 bases and J by 1 base, with 14 bases between them. The CDR3 DNA follows: TGTGCCATCAGTGAGCCCGGCGGGAGAGGGAACACTGAAGCTTTCTTT. Translated, it gives CAISEPGGRGNTEAFF.

The sample holds a few counts of this clone. This chain links TRBV28 with TRBJ1-1; maybe TRBD1 (6 bases). Per germline, CDR1 MDHEN and CDR2 SYDVKM. V lost 5 bases to trimming and J lost 6 bases, with 7 bases between them. The CDR3 loop spans 11 amino acids. The CDR3 reads CASSHRAEAFF. The CDR3 DNA sequence: TGTGCCAGCAGTCACAGGGCTGAAGCTTTCTTT.

The rearrangement joins TRBV10-1 to TRBJ2-1; 11 bases are shared with TRBD2. In germline, CDR1 is WNHNN, CDR2 SYGVQD (reference sequence). This CDR3 has 16 amino acids. V lost 1 base to trimming and J lost 6 bases; unmatched junction nucleotides: 5. The DNA of the CDR3 is TGCGCCAGCAGTGAGTGGGCCGGACTAGCGGGCAATGAGCAGTTCTTC. It specifies CASSEWAGLAGNEQFF.

The rearrangement joins TRBV6-5 to TRBJ1-3; the D gene is possibly TRBD1 (6 bases). V was shortened by 0 bases and J by 4 bases, with 10 bases between the two germline ends. Germline values: CDR1 MNHEY, CDR2 SVGAGI. CDR3 size: 15 residues. The CDR3 here is CASSYSRGSGNTIYF. CDR3 coding DNA: TGTGCCAGCAGTTACTCGAGGGGGAGCGGAAACACCATATATTTT.

The chain couples TRBV7-3 to TRBJ2-1, with 7 bases that match TRBD2. Germline assignment: CDR1 SGHTA and CDR2 FQGTGA. V trimming: 5 bases; J trimming: 5 bases; junction bases outside the gene matches: 6. CDR3 length equals 14 residues. The DNA of the CDR3 is TGTGCCAGCAGCGCCCCGGCGGGAGACAATGAGCAGTTCTTC. This codes for CASSAPAGDNEQFF.

V gene TRBV19 combines with J gene TRBJ2-7, with 7 bases aligning to TRBD1. CDR1 is LNHDA and CDR2 is SQIVND in the germline V gene (reference sequence). The CDR3 sequence is 13 residues long. V shed 5 bases, J shed 5 bases, and the junction held 6 bases outside the gene matches. The CDR3 reads CASSPVQGNEQYF. The DNA for the CDR3 is TGTGCCAGTAGTCCCGTACAGGGGAACGAGCAGTACTTC.

The V call is TRBV27, the J call TRBJ2-1, with D possibly matching TRBD2 (6 bases). V dropped 1 base and J dropped 2 bases, with 9 bases sitting between them. Germline V gives CDR1 MNHEY, CDR2 SMNVEV (reference sequence). This CDR3 has 15 residues. CDR3 residues: CASSLWGGPYNEQFF. In nucleotides, the CDR3 is TGTGCCAGCAGTTTATGGGGAGGACCCTACAATGAGCAGTTCTTC.

This chain joins TRBV7-2 and TRBJ1-1; D remains ambiguous. The germline V and J ends were trimmed by 4 bases and 1 base, with 10 bases remaining between them. The CDR3 loop spans 14 amino acids. Germline CDR1 and CDR2: SGHTA and FQGNSA. CDR3 DNA sequence: TGTGCCAGCAGCTCCTTTAACTCGAACACTGAAGCTTTCTTT. Translated: CASSSFNSNTEAFF.

This clone was seen ten or more times. V is TRBV27 and J is TRBJ1-5; weak D call: TRBD1 (6 bases). The CDR3 loop spans 14 amino acids. Germline loops: CDR1 MNHEY, CDR2 SMNVEV (reference sequence). Trimming shortened V by 5 bases and J by 0 bases, and 8 bases separated the two germline ends. This CDR3 reads CASSHRDSNQPQHF. The DNA of the CDR3 is TGTGCCAGCAGTCACAGGGATAGCAATCAGCCCCAGCATTTT.

CDR3 DNA: TGTGCCAGCAGCTCACTAGCGGGGGGGCCAGCTGGGGAGCTGTTTTTT. This translates into CASSSLAGGPAGELFF. This sequence joins TRBV7-2 and TRBJ2-2; 13 nucleotides line up with TRBD2. Trimming cost V 4 bases and J 8 bases; bases outside gene matches: 7. Germline V CDR1 and CDR2: SGHTA, FQGNSA. This CDR3 has 16 residues. The full variable domain, in which reference TRBV7-2 and TRBJ2-2 provide the parts outside the CDR3, is GAGVSQSPSNKVTEKGKDVELRCDPISGHTALYWYRQSLGQGLEFLIYFQGNSAPDKSGLPSDRFSAERTGGSVSTLTIQRTQQEDSAVYLCASSSLAGGPAGELFFGEGSRLTVL.

The rearrangement joins TRBV5-1 to TRBJ1-1, with D maybe TRBD1 (6 bases). This CDR3 spans 13 amino acids. Trimming removed 5 bases at V and 6 bases at J, with 14 bases between. Germline CDR1 reads SGHRS; CDR2 reads YFSETQ. The CDR3: CASSPGVGPEAFF. CDR3 bases: TGCGCCAGCAGTCCAGGGGTGGGCCCTGAAGCTTTCTTT.

This sequence joins TRBV7-8 and TRBJ2-3; 7 nucleotides match TRBD1. The CDR3 is 16 amino acids. Losses at the gene ends were 5 bases for V and 4 bases for J; bases not matched to a gene: 12. Germline-derived CDR1 and CDR2 are SGHVS and FQNEAQ. The DNA for the CDR3 is TGTGCCAGCAGCCCGTTTGAGACAGGGAGATCAGATACGCAGTATTTT. Its translation: CASSPFETGRSDTQYF.

The genes are TRBV7-6 and TRBJ2-3; D might be TRBD2 (5 bases). The V and J ends lost 0 bases and 4 bases respectively, with 11 bases between them. The CDR3 spans 15 residues. In germline, CDR1 is SGHVS, CDR2 FNYEAQ. DNA for the CDR3: TGTGCCAGCAGCTTAGCCGGGATGTATTCAGATACGCAGTATTTT. Translated: CASSLAGMYSDTQYF.

This chain connects TRBV6-5 to TRBJ1-3; 7 bases agree with TRBD1. CDR1 and CDR2 (germline): MNHEY, SVGAGI. The CDR3 loop spans 16 amino acids. The J segment lost 0 bases and the V segment lost 0 bases, leaving 2 bases of the junction unmatched. The CDR3 bases are TGTGCCAGCAGTTACTCGAAGGGGGCCTCTGGAAACACCATATATTTT. As protein: CASSYSKGASGNTIYF.